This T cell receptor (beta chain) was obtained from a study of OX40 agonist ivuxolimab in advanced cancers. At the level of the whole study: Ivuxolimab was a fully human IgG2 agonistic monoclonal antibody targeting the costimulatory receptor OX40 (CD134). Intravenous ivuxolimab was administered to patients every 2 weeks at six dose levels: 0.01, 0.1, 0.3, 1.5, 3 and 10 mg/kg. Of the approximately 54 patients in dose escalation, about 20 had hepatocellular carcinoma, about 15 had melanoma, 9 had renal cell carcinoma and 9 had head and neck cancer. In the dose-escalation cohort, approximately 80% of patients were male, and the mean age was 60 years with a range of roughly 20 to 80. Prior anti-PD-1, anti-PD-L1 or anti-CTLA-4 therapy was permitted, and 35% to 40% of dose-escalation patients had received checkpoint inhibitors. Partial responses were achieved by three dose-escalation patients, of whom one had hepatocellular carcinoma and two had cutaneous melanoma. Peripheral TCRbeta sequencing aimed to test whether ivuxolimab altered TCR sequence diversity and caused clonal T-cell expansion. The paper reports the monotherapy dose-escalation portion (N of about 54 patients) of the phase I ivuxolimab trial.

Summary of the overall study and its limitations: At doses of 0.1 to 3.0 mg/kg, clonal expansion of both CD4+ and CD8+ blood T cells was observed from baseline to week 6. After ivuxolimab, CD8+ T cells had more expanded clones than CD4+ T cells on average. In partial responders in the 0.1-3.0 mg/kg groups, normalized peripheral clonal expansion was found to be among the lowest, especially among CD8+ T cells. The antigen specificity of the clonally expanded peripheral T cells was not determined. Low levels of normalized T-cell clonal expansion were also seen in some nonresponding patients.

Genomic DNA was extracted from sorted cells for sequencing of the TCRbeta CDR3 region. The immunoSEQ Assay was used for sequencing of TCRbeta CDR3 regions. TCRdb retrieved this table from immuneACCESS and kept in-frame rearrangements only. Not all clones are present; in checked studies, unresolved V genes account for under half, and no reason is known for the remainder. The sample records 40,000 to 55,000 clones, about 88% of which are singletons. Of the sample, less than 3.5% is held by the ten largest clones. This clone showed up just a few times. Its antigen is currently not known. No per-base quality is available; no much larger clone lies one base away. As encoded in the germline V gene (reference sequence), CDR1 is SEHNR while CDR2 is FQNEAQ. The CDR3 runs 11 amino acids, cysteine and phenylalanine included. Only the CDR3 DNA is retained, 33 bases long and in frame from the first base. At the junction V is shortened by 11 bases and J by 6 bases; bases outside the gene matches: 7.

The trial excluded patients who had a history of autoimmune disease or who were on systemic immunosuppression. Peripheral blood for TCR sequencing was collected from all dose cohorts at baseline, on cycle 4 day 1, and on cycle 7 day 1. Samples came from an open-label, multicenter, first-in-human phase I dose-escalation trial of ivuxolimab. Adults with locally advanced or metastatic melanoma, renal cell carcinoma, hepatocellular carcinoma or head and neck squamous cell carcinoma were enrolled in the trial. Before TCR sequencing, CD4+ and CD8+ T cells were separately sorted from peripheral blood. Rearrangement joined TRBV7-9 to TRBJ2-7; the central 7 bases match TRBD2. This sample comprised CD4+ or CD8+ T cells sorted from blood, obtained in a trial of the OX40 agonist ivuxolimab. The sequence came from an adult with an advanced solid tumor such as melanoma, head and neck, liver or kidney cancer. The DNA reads TGTGCCGCGGGGGTTGGGGGCGAGCAGTACTTC. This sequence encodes CAAGVGGEQYF. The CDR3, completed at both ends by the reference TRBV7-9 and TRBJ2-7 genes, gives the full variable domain DTGVSQNPRHKITKRGQNVTFRCDPISEHNRLYWYRQTLGQGPEFLTYFQNEAQLEKSRLLSDRFSAERPKGSFSTLEIQRTEQGDSAMYLCAAGVGGEQYFGPGTRLTVT.